At least ten counts were recorded for the clone carrying this T cell receptor beta chain. Its antigen is unknown. The entry originates in a study of response to subunit inactivated influenza vaccine. Study outcomes and limitations: The authors offered the suggestion that each seasonal influenza vaccination recruits few new T cells.

Germline V lookup: CDR1 LGHDT, CDR2 YNNKEL (reference sequence). The CDR3 has 14 residues. Losses at the gene ends were 4 bases for V and 1 base for J; bases not matched to a gene: 2. Each CDR3 protein is one row after TCRdb ran MiXCR on the RT-PCR reads. The sample carries 450,000 to 550,000 distinct CDR3 sequences, 25% recorded once. This material consisted of CD4+ T cells sorted from PBMCs, taken around 5 days after vaccination. The clonotype was recovered from a middle-aged man who received an inactivated influenza vaccine. The chain joins TRBV3-1 to TRBJ1-1, with 8 bases that match TRBD1. In nucleotides, the CDR3 is TGTGCCAGCAGCCCGGGACAGGCGAACACTGAAGCTTTCTTT. Encoded protein: CASSPGQANTEAFF.